Presented here are 12 T cell receptor beta chains from one specimen sequenced in a study of T cell changes during pregnancy in multiple sclerosis. Generated by immunoSEQ multiplex PCR, the TCRdb table keeps only in-frame clones and is missing some. The table includes tens of thousands of clones, roughly 91% detected once. The source material was CD4+ T cells from peripheral blood mononuclear cells, sampled in the first trimester of pregnancy. The source of these receptors is a female donor with multiple sclerosis, enrolled in a pregnancy study.

CDR3 amino acids: CASSLAKTVADTQYF. The CDR3 DNA is TGTGCCAGCAGCTTAGCCAAAACGGTAGCGGATACGCAGTATTTT. V and J are TRBV5-4 and TRBJ2-3, with a tentative D call TRBD2 (5 bases). Germline V gene data show CDR1 as SGHNT and CDR2 as YYREEE (reference sequence). This CDR3 spans 15 amino acids. Trimming shortened V by 2 bases and J by 6 bases, and 16 bases separated the two germline ends.

V and J are TRBV30 and TRBJ1-1, with D possibly TRBD1 on 6 matching bases. This CDR3 spans 13 amino acids. V lost 4 bases, J lost 1 base, and 10 bases lay in between. In germline, CDR1 is GTSNPN, CDR2 SVGIG (reference sequence). The CDR3 region is CAWTGAGNTEAFF. As DNA, the CDR3 is TGTGCCTGGACAGGGGCAGGGAACACTGAAGCTTTCTTT. Filled out from reference TRBV30 and TRBJ1-1, the complete variable domain reads SQTIHQWPATLVQPVGSPLSLECTVEGTSNPNLYWYRQAAGRGLQLLFYSVGIGQISSEVPQNLSASRPQDRQFILSSKKLLLSDSGFYLCAWTGAGNTEAFFGQGTRLTVV.

The chain has TRBV6-5 and TRBJ2-7; TRBD2 matches at 8 bases. J was trimmed by 5 bases and V by 6 bases; bases with no gene match: 12. CDR3 size: 15 residues. Germline CDR1 and CDR2: MNHEY and SVGAGI. For the CDR3, the DNA is TGTGCCAGCAGCCCCCGGGGGGGAAACAAAAACGAGCAGTACTTC. Translating it yields CASSPRGGNKNEQYF.

The chain recombines TRBV5-4 with TRBJ2-1, with 12 bases lining up with TRBD1. V shed 4 bases and J 2 bases; nucleotides not matched to a gene: 4. Germline V CDR1 and CDR2: SGHNT, YYREEE (reference sequence). The CDR3 covers 16 residues. The CDR3 loop is CASSLGTGGAYNEQFF. The CDR3 DNA reads TGTGCCAGCAGCCTAGGGACAGGGGGCGCCTACAATGAGCAGTTCTTC.

The chain employs TRBV5-6 and TRBJ2-2; 11 bases align to TRBD1. Germline loops: CDR1 SGHDT, CDR2 YYEEEE. The CDR3 covers 17 residues. Trimming cost V 4 bases and J 4 bases; bases outside gene matches: 9. The DNA of the CDR3 is TGTGCCAGCAGCAGAGGGACAGGGGGAATCTTCACCGGGGAGCTGTTTTTT. It specifies CASSRGTGGIFTGELFF.

Only one count was recorded for this clone. This chain uses TRBV6-5 with TRBJ1-2; no definite D call. Germline values: CDR1 MNHEY, CDR2 SVGAGI. With 0 bases removed from V and 5 bases from J, the gap between germline ends came to 7 bases. This CDR3 contains 13 residues. CDR3 in DNA: TGTGCCAGCAGTTACTCGCCCTATTATGGCTACACCTTC. Translating it yields CASSYSPYYGYTF.

The CDR3 nucleotides are TGTGCCAGTAGTGGCCCCACAGGGGCTATCACAGATACGCAGTATTTT. This codes for CASSGPTGAITDTQYF. The chain joins TRBV19 to TRBJ2-3; TRBD1 agrees at 7 bases. Germline loops: CDR1 LNHDA, CDR2 SQIVND (reference sequence). The CDR3 totals 16 residues. V shed 5 bases, J shed 2 bases, and the junction held 10 bases outside the gene matches. The full variable domain, rest sourced from reference TRBV19 and TRBJ2-3, is DGGITQSPKYLFRKEGQNVTLSCEQNLNHDAMYWYRQDPGQGLRLIYYSQIVNDFQKGDIAEGYSVSREKKESFPLTVTSAQKNPTAFYLCASSGPTGAITDTQYFGPGTRLTVL.

The chain combines TRBV27 with TRBJ1-1; 8 bases are a match to TRBD1. CDR3 length: 15 amino acids. Germline V gene sequence: CDR1 MNHEY, CDR2 SMNVEV (reference sequence). J was trimmed by 1 base and V by 5 bases; bases with no gene match: 6. The CDR3 protein is CASSLGQGWNTEAFF. The CDR3 DNA sequence: TGTGCCAGCAGTCTTGGACAGGGCTGGAACACTGAAGCTTTCTTT.

The chain combines TRBV10-2 with TRBJ2-4, with TRBD2 matching 8 bases. The CDR3 is made up of 17 amino acids. V lost 3 bases, J lost 6 bases, and 13 bases stayed unmatched. Germline CDR1 WSHSY, CDR2 SAAADI. CDR3 nucleotide sequence: TGCGCCAGCAGTGACTTCCTAGGGGGGGCGGGAGGAAACATTCAGTACTTC. Its translation: CASSDFLGGAGGNIQYF.

DNA of the CDR3: TGTGCCAGCAAGGGACTAGCGGGAGGGAGAAGGATATACAATGAGCAGTTCTTC. It translates to CASKGLAGGRRIYNEQFF. This chain links TRBV27 with TRBJ2-1, with 16 bases fitting TRBD2. The CDR3 is 18 residues long. With V trimmed by 7 bases and J by 4 bases, 10 bases remained unmatched. Germline lookup yields CDR1 MNHEY and CDR2 SMNVEV (reference sequence).

V is TRBV7-6 and J is TRBJ1-5, with TRBD1 matching 9 bases. The CDR3 covers 15 residues. With 6 bases clipped from V and 5 bases from J, the junction kept 8 bases outside the gene matches. Germline values: CDR1 SGHVS, CDR2 FNYEAQ. The CDR3 protein is CASSPGTGFYQPQHF. The CDR3 DNA reads as TGTGCCAGCAGTCCCGGGACAGGGTTCTATCAGCCCCAGCATTTT.

The J gene is TRBJ2-7, the V gene TRBV7-9; 10 bases align to TRBD1. Germline CDR1 is SEHNR and CDR2 is FQNEAQ (reference sequence). This CDR3 region has 15 residues. V lost 4 bases, J lost 6 bases, and 9 bases stayed unmatched. Written as DNA, the CDR3 is TGTGCCAGCAGCTCCTCAGGGACAGGGGATCTCGAGCAGTACTTC. Protein: CASSSSGTGDLEQYF. The full variable domain, its missing parts supplied by reference TRBV7-9 and TRBJ2-7, is DTGVSQNPRHKITKRGQNVTFRCDPISEHNRLYWYRQTLGQGPEFLTYFQNEAQLEKSRLLSDRFSAERPKGSFSTLEIQRTEQGDSAMYLCASSSSGTGDLEQYFGPGTRLTVT.